This passage covers 30 T cell receptor beta chains from one sample sequenced in a study of T-cell reconstitution after alpha-beta-depleted transplantation in children. TCRbeta library construction was performed incorporating unique molecular identifiers. TCRdb reprocessed the PCR reads with MiXCR, giving one entry per CDR3 protein. The data show about 580,000 distinct CDR3 sequences, roughly 24% seen once. Sequenced here: PBMCs, mostly from graft donor cells, sampled 360 days after TCRalphabeta/CD19-depleted stem cell transplant. All receptors derive from a boy in the first two years of life who had a stem cell transplant for acute myeloid leukemia, so the T cells may come from the graft donor.

In this sample, this clonotype turned up many times. The CDR3 sequence: CASTAQGAVEKLFF. The CDR3 bases are TGTGCCAGCACCGCTCAGGGGGCGGTTGAAAAACTGTTTTTT. The chain combines TRBV6-5 with TRBJ1-4, with TRBD1 matching over 8 bases. Per the germline V gene, CDR1 is MNHEY and CDR2 is SVGAGI. CDR3 size: 14 residues. V dropped 7 bases and J dropped 7; count of bases not matched to a gene: 8.

J is TRBJ2-1 and V is TRBV7-2; either TRBD1 or TRBD2 may supply D (5 bases each). Germline assignment: CDR1 SGHTA and CDR2 FQGNSA. Trimming took 3 bases from V and 10 from J, leaving 16 bases between them. The CDR3 totals 14 residues. CDR3 DNA: TGTGCCAGCAGCTTTAGTTCCGGGGCCGGGGAGCAGTTCTTC. Amino acid sequence: CASSFSSGAGEQFF.

This clonotype occurred many times. The chain links TRBV9 to TRBJ1-2; TRBD1 agrees at 10 bases. There are 16 residues in the CDR3. V was pared by 3 bases and J by 4 bases, with 9 bases of the junction left unmatched. Germline CDR1 reads SGDLS; CDR2 reads YYNGEE. CDR3 in DNA: TGTGCCAGCAGCGCCGGGACAGGGGATTGGGCCTATGGCTACACCTTC. Protein: CASSAGTGDWAYGYTF. Variable domain in full (rest from reference TRBV9 and TRBJ1-2): DSGVTQTPKHLITATGQRVTLRCSPRSGDLSVYWYQQSLDQGLQFLIQYYNGEERAKGNILERFSAQQFPDLHSELNLSSLELGDSALYFCASSAGTGDWAYGYTFGSGTRLTVV.

This clonotype showed up many times. V gene TRBV20-1 combines with J gene TRBJ1-1; D is perhaps TRBD1 (6 bases). This CDR3 is 13 amino acids long. V gave up 3 bases and J gave up 6 bases, with 14 bases separating them. CDR1 is DFQATT and CDR2 is SNEGSKA in the germline V gene (reference sequence). The CDR3 sequence is CSARGAARAEAFF. Written as DNA, the CDR3 is TGCAGTGCTAGGGGGGCGGCGCGGGCTGAAGCTTTCTTT.

This clonotype was detected only a few times. The chain is built from TRBV6-6 and TRBJ2-1; the D gene is possibly TRBD2 (7 bases). The V gene's germline CDR1 is MNHNY and CDR2 SVGAGI (reference sequence). V was pared by 8 bases and J by 7 bases, with 12 bases between. There are 12 residues in the CDR3. The CDR3 loop reads CASGGASNEQFF. As DNA, the CDR3 is TGTGCCAGCGGGGGGGCCTCGAATGAGCAGTTCTTC.

This clonotype was seen repeatedly, ten times or more. V and J are TRBV20-1 and TRBJ2-5; D possibly corresponds to TRBD2 (6 bases). Per the germline V gene, CDR1 is DFQATT and CDR2 is SNEGSKA (reference sequence). Trimming left V 8 bases short and J 2 bases short, with 12 bases between. The CDR3 is made up of 12 amino acids. In DNA, the CDR3 is TGCAGTACGAGGACTAAGCAAGAGACCCAGTACTTC. It codes for CSTRTKQETQYF.

This clonotype occurred a few times. This chain uses TRBV5-5 with TRBJ1-2; D remains unclear. The CDR3 length is 16 residues. The germline gives CDR1 SGHKS, CDR2 YYEKEE (reference sequence). V lost 4 bases to trimming and J lost 1 base, with 17 bases between them. CDR3 nucleotide sequence: TGTGCCAGCAGCCCTAGCCCCCAGGCGGGTAACTATGGCTACACCTTC. This sequence encodes CASSPSPQAGNYGYTF.

This clonotype was counted at least ten times. The rearrangement links TRBV10-3 to TRBJ2-3; TRBD1 aligns across 7 bases. V lost 3 bases to trimming and J lost 1 base; unmatched junction nucleotides: 10. CDR1 is ENHRY, CDR2 SYGVKD, per germline. This CDR3 is built from 17 residues. Here the CDR3 reads CAISDLLTGLGTDTQYF. The CDR3 region has the DNA TGTGCCATCAGTGACCTACTGACAGGGTTGGGCACAGATACGCAGTATTTT.

This clonotype was counted a few times. The V gene is TRBV27, the J gene TRBJ1-4, with 7 positions matching TRBD1. The CDR3 spans 14 residues. Germline CDR1 reads MNHEY; CDR2 reads SMNVEV (reference sequence). Trimming took 6 bases from V and 5 from J; bases not matched to a gene: 6. The CDR3 spells CASSPDRRNEKLFF. CDR3 nucleotide sequence: TGTGCCAGCAGCCCGGACAGGAGAAATGAAAAACTGTTTTTT.

The gene calls are TRBV7-2 and TRBJ1-4, with a weak D call TRBD1 (5 bases). V lost 5 bases to trimming and J lost 7 bases, with 17 bases between them. The CDR3 spans 15 residues. In germline, CDR1 is SGHTA, CDR2 FQGNSA. CDR3 bases: TGTGCCAGCAGCGCCAGTCAGGGTCGTGGTGAAAAACTGTTTTTT. Protein sequence: CASSASQGRGEKLFF. Complete variable domain (other parts from reference TRBV7-2 and TRBJ1-4): GAGVSQSPSNKVTEKGKDVELRCDPISGHTALYWYRQSLGQGLEFLIYFQGNSAPDKSGLPSDRFSAERTGGSVSTLTIQRTQQEDSAVYLCASSASQGRGEKLFFGSGTQLSVL.

The chain has TRBV4-3 and TRBJ1-1; 7 positions agree with TRBD1. Germline lookup yields CDR1 LGHNA and CDR2 YSLEER. The CDR3 extends over 16 amino acids. Trimming cost V 0 bases and J 0 bases; bases outside gene matches: 4. The CDR3 here is CASSQDRGQVNTEAFF. In DNA, the CDR3 is TGCGCCAGCAGCCAAGATAGGGGGCAGGTGAACACTGAAGCTTTCTTT.

There are a few counts of this clonotype. This chain links TRBV29-1 with TRBJ1-1; TRBD1 matches 8 bases. There are 13 residues in the CDR3. V lost 7 bases to trimming and J lost 4 bases; unmatched junction nucleotides: 8. CDR1 and CDR2 from the germline V gene are SQVTM and ANQGSEA. Here the CDR3 reads CSGDRGVSTEAFF. DNA for the CDR3: TGCAGCGGAGACAGGGGAGTATCCACTGAAGCTTTCTTT.

This clonotype was seen ten or more times. The chain has TRBV20-1 and TRBJ2-3, with D hard to call. Between the trimmed V and J ends, which lost 1 base and 9 bases, there was a span of 17 bases. CDR3 length equals 14 residues. CDR1 is DFQATT, CDR2 SNEGSKA, per germline (reference sequence). The CDR3, as DNA: TGCAGTGCTAGAGGGAGAGGACCCCCCGGCACGCAGTATTTT. It is translated as CSARGRGPPGTQYF.

This clonotype showed up just a few times. The rearrangement uses TRBV20-1 and TRBJ2-1; 12 bases fit TRBD2. The V and J ends lost 5 bases and 7 bases, in that order; junction bases with no gene match: 6. This CDR3 contains 14 residues. Germline V gene data show CDR1 as DFQATT and CDR2 as SNEGSKA (reference sequence). CDR3 in DNA: TGCAGTGCTCCTAGCGGGGGGGCCATGAATGAGCAGTTCTTC. Translating gives CSAPSGGAMNEQFF.

At least ten counts were recorded for this clonotype. The rearrangement uses TRBV29-1 and TRBJ1-1, with 7 bases matching TRBD1. CDR3 length: 13 residues. The ends lost 6 bases at V and 0 bases at J; junction bases unmatched: 4. Looked up from germline, CDR1 is SQVTM and CDR2 is ANQGSEA. The chain's CDR3 is CSVAGQMNTEAFF. In DNA, the CDR3 is TGCAGCGTGGCGGGACAGATGAACACTGAAGCTTTCTTT.

This sequence joins TRBV20-1 and TRBJ1-2; tentative D call: TRBD1 (5 bases). V shed 6 bases and J shed 4 bases, with 15 bases lying between them. The CDR3 covers 13 residues. CDR1 DFQATT and CDR2 SNEGSKA come from the germline V gene (reference sequence). The CDR3 sequence is CSAINTGLYGYTF. The CDR3 region has the DNA TGCAGTGCCATAAACACAGGTCTCTATGGCTACACCTTC.

The V call is TRBV4-1, the J call TRBJ1-6; tentatively, D is TRBD1 (5 bases). The germline V and J ends were trimmed by 4 bases and 10 bases, with 17 bases remaining between them. Germline V gene data show CDR1 as MGHRA and CDR2 as YSYEKL. The CDR3 sequence is 15 residues long. The CDR3 DNA reads as TGCGCCAGCAGCCCGGAGAGGGGAGGCAGGTCACCCCTCCACTTT. Its protein product is CASSPERGGRSPLHF.

V and J are TRBV5-1 and TRBJ2-2; D gene uncertain. Germline lookup yields CDR1 SGHRS and CDR2 YFSETQ. Trimming removed 1 base at V and 3 bases at J, with 13 bases between. The CDR3 runs to 16 residues. In DNA form, the CDR3 reads TGCGCCAGCAGCTTGATCTCGGTACAGCACACCGGGGAGCTGTTTTTT. It codes for CASSLISVQHTGELFF.

This clonotype was seen more than once but under ten times. The chain carries TRBV2 and TRBJ1-5, with D possibly TRBD1 on 5 matching bases. This CDR3 is 15 amino acids long. Germline V gene sequence: CDR1 SNHLY, CDR2 FYNNEI. V lost 5 bases, J lost 2 bases, and 13 bases lay in between. The CDR3, as DNA: TGTGCCAGCAGTTATGGGGGAGGAGGCAATCAGCCCCAGCATTTT. As protein: CASSYGGGGNQPQHF.

This chain uses TRBV7-2 with TRBJ2-1; tentative D call: TRBD2 (7 bases). CDR3 size: 15 residues. Germline assignment: CDR1 SGHTA and CDR2 FQGNSA. V lost 2 bases and J 6 bases, leaving 14 bases between the germline ends. The CDR3 DNA reads as TGTGCCAGCAGCTTACCGGGGGGCCCCTCCAATGAGCAGTTCTTC. Amino acid sequence: CASSLPGGPSNEQFF.

The sample holds a few counts of this clonotype. The CDR3 region is CASTRLVGVQPQHF. The CDR3 region has the DNA TGTGCCAGCACACGACTCGTAGGGGTTCAGCCCCAGCATTTT. The chain recombines TRBV28 with TRBJ1-5; a possible D gene is TRBD1 (5 bases). V was trimmed by 7 bases and J by 6 bases, leaving 16 bases between them. Looked up from germline, CDR1 is MDHEN and CDR2 is SYDVKM. The CDR3 spans 14 residues.

This clonotype was observed many times. The rearrangement links TRBV7-3 to TRBJ2-7; no firm D call. The V end was cut by 2 bases, the J end by 3 bases, with 14 bases between. This CDR3 spans 15 amino acids. Germline CDR1 and CDR2: SGHTA and FQGTGA. For the CDR3, the DNA is TGTGCCAGCAGCTTAGGGCCTCTACCCAGCTACGAGCAGTACTTC. Amino acid sequence: CASSLGPLPSYEQYF.

This clonotype was seen repeatedly, ten times or more. The V gene is TRBV27, the J gene TRBJ2-7, with D hard to call. The V end lost 1 base, the J end lost 0 bases, and 7 bases lay between the germline ends. This CDR3 spans 14 amino acids. Per the germline V gene, CDR1 is MNHEY and CDR2 is SMNVEV (reference sequence). CDR3 coding DNA: TGTGCCAGCAGTTTATATGGGGACTCCTACGAGCAGTACTTC. Its translation: CASSLYGDSYEQYF.

The chain joins TRBV12-3 or TRBV12-4 to TRBJ2-3; 11 bases map to TRBD1. J gave up 4 bases and V 5 bases, and 8 bases lay outside the gene matches. The CDR3 length is 16 residues. This CDR3 is CASSRRTGGFADTQYF. In DNA, the CDR3 is TGTGCCAGCAGTCGGCGGACAGGGGGCTTCGCAGATACGCAGTATTTT.

This clonotype was counted only a few times. The gene calls are TRBV15 and TRBJ2-3, with unresolved D. Trimming stripped 5 bases from V and 1 base from J, with 10 bases between. Germline V gene data show CDR1 as LNHNV and CDR2 as YYDKDF (reference sequence). The CDR3 extends over 14 amino acids. As DNA, the CDR3 is TGTGCCACCAGCGATTTGGCGGGCACAGATACGCAGTATTTT. This translates into CATSDLAGTDTQYF.

This chain links TRBV11-1 with TRBJ2-2, with 8 bases that match TRBD1. V was pared by 5 bases and J by 0 bases, with 11 bases of the junction left unmatched. This CDR3 spans 18 amino acids. Germline loops: CDR1 SGHAT, CDR2 FQDESV (reference sequence). CDR3 amino acids: CASSPYYGQGPNTGELFF. DNA of the CDR3: TGTGCCAGCAGCCCTTACTACGGACAGGGCCCGAACACCGGGGAGCTGTTTTTT.

This chain joins TRBV5-4 and TRBJ2-3; no clear D. The CDR3 extends over 15 amino acids. In germline, CDR1 is SGHNT, CDR2 YYREEE (reference sequence). Trimming took off 2 bases at V and 2 bases at J, with 12 bases between the two ends. The CDR3, as DNA: TGTGCCAGCAGCTTCGAAAAAGATGTCACAGATACGCAGTATTTT. Translated, it gives CASSFEKDVTDTQYF.

V gene TRBV5-1 combines with J gene TRBJ2-3; no clear D. V was pared by 0 bases and J by 2 bases, with 7 bases between. The CDR3 sequence is 14 residues long. Germline lookup yields CDR1 SGHRS and CDR2 YFSETQ. The CDR3 DNA follows: TGCGCCAGCAGCTTGGTAGTTGACACAGATACGCAGTATTTT. Translating gives CASSLVVDTDTQYF. Filled out from reference TRBV5-1 and TRBJ2-3, the complete variable domain reads KAGVTQTPRYLIKTRGQQVTLSCSPISGHRSVSWYQQTPGQGLQFLFEYFSETQRNKGNFPGRFSGRQFSNSRSEMNVSTLELGDSALYLCASSLVVDTDTQYFGPGTRLTVL.

This clonotype was detected ten times or more. The chain has TRBV6-1 and TRBJ1-3, with a weak D call TRBD1 (5 bases). This CDR3 has 16 amino acids. CDR1 is MNHNS and CDR2 is SASEGT in the germline V gene. Deletions cut 1 base from V and 2 bases from J, with 12 bases between. CDR3 DNA sequence: TGTGCCAGCAGTGAAGTGGTACAGGTCACTGGAAACACCATATATTTT. Translated: CASSEVVQVTGNTIYF.

This clonotype has just a few counts. This chain connects TRBV5-1 to TRBJ2-2; no clear D. The ends were cut back, 0 bases at V and 2 bases at J, with 8 bases in the middle. The CDR3 loop spans 15 amino acids. The germline gives CDR1 SGHRS, CDR2 YFSETQ. The CDR3 protein is CASSLVVANTGELFF. CDR3 nucleotide sequence: TGCGCCAGCAGCTTGGTGGTAGCCAACACCGGGGAGCTGTTTTTT.